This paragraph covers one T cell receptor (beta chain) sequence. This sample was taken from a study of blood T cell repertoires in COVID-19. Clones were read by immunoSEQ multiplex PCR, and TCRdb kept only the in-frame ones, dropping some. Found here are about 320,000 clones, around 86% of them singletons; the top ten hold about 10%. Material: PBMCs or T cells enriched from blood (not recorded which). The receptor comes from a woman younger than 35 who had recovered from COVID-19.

The CDR3 region is CAWSGSGPEAFF. CDR3 coding DNA: TGTGCCTGGAGTGGTTCAGGGCCTGAAGCTTTCTTT. The chain combines TRBV30 with TRBJ1-1; D might be TRBD1 (5 bases). The V end lost 1 base, the J end lost 6 bases, and 9 bases lay between the germline ends. The germline V gene encodes CDR1 GTSNPN and CDR2 SVGIG (reference sequence). The CDR3 spans 12 residues.